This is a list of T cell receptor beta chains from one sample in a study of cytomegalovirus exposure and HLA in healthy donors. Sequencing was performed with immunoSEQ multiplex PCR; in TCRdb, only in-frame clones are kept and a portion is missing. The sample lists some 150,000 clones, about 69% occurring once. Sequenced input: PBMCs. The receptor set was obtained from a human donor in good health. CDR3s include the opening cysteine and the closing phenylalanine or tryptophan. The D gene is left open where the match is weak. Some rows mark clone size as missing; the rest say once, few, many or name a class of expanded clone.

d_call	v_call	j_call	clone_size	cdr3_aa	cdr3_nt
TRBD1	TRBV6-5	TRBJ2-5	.	CASRLTGARTETQYF	TGTGCCAGCAGACTGACAGGGGCGCGCACGGAGACCCAGTACTTC
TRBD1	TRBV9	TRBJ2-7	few	CASSAVTGSSYEQYF	TGTGCCAGCAGCGCCGTGACAGGGTCTTCCTACGAGCAGTACTTC
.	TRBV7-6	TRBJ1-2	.	CASSLSVQGWYGYTF	TGTGCCAGCAGCCTATCGGTTCAGGGGTGGTATGGCTACACCTTC
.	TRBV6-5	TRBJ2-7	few	CASSYGQGDEQYF	TGTGCCAGCAGTTACGGGCAGGGCGACGAGCAGTACTTC
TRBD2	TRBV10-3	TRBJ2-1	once	CAVEPSGGGAYNEQFF	TGTGCCGTGGAGCCTAGCGGGGGGGGTGCCTACAATGAGCAGTTCTTC
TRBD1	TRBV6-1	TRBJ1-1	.	CASSGRDRGPRTEAFF	TGTGCCAGCAGTGGCCGGGACAGGGGTCCCCGCACTGAAGCTTTCTTT
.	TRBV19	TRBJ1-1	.	CASSIQGGNTEAFF	TGTGCCAGTAGTATACAAGGGGGGAACACTGAAGCTTTCTTT
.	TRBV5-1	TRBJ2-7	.	CASSPSDNYEQYF	TGCGCCAGCAGCCCGAGTGACAACTACGAGCAGTACTTC
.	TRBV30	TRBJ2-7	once	CAWSVLHEQYF	TGTGCCTGGAGTGTACTTCACGAGCAGTACTTC
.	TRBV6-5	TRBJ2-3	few	CASSRGTTDTQYF	TGTGCCAGCAGCCGCGGGACCACAGATACGCAGTATTTT
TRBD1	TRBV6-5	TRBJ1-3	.	CASSFTGGVGNTIYF	TGTGCCAGCAGTTTTACAGGGGGCGTTGGAAACACCATATATTTT
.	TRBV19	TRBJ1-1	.	CASSRRGAPGDTEAFF	TGTGCCAGTAGTCGCCGAGGGGCCCCGGGGGACACTGAAGCTTTCTTT
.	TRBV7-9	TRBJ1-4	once	CASSPLVGTNEKLFF	TGTGCCAGCAGCCCCCTAGTCGGAACTAATGAAAAACTGTTTTTT
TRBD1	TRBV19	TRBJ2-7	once	CASSQGVSNEQYF	TGTGCCAGTAGTCAGGGGGTCTCCAACGAGCAGTACTTC
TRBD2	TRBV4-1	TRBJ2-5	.	CASSQDPGGETQYF	TGCGCCAGCAGCCAAGATCCGGGGGGAGAGACCCAGTACTTC